One sample yielded the 30 T cell receptor beta chains listed below, sequenced in a study of shared clonotypes between healthy human individuals. Profiled with immunoSEQ multiplex PCR; TCRdb holds only in-frame clones, not every one. The data contain a few million clones, more than 85% of them singletons. Source material: naive CD4+ T cells from PBMCs. Subset of the sample: CD45RA+ positively selected. These receptors were obtained from a man between 18 and 29 years old in good health. Some clones in this sample may be carry-over from other donors' samples.

This clone was seen a handful of times. The V gene is TRBV2, the J gene TRBJ1-5; D perhaps matches TRBD1 (5 bases). The ends were cut back, 4 bases at V and 0 bases at J, with 10 bases in the middle. CDR1 is SNHLY and CDR2 is FYNNEI in the germline V gene. The CDR3 length is 15 residues. The CDR3 region is CASSAQGDSNQPQHF. Written as DNA, the CDR3 is TGTGCCAGCAGTGCGCAGGGAGATAGCAATCAGCCCCAGCATTTT.

The CDR3 DNA follows: TGTGCCGCCGCAGGGCGAGGGTCCTACAATGAGCAGTTCTTC. The encoded protein is CAAAGRGSYNEQFF. The genes are TRBV7-2 and TRBJ2-1; D possibly uses TRBD1 or TRBD2 (5 bases each). Per germline, CDR1 SGHTA and CDR2 FQGNSA. Trimming took off 11 bases at V and 1 base at J, with 15 bases between the two ends. The CDR3 covers 14 residues.

This clone was detected a few times. The V and J genes are TRBV19 and TRBJ2-7; the D gene is possibly TRBD2 (6 bases). V lost 6 bases to trimming and J lost 2 bases, with 14 bases between them. Looked up from germline, CDR1 is LNHDA and CDR2 is SQIVND (reference sequence). The length of the CDR3 is 14 residues. Here the CDR3 DNA reads TGTGCCAGTAGCAAAAGCGGGTCAACCTACGAGCAGTACTTC. Translated, it gives CASSKSGSTYEQYF.

The CDR3 DNA is TGCGCCAGCAGCCCGGGAGCGGGATATGGCTACACCTTC. Protein product: CASSPGAGYGYTF. The V and J genes are TRBV5-1 and TRBJ1-2; no definite D call. Trimming left V 4 bases short and J 5 bases short, with 12 bases between. The length of the CDR3 is 13 residues. Germline values: CDR1 SGHRS, CDR2 YFSETQ. The variable domain in full, with the rest retrieved from reference TRBV5-1 and TRBJ1-2, is KAGVTQTPRYLIKTRGQQVTLSCSPISGHRSVSWYQQTPGQGLQFLFEYFSETQRNKGNFPGRFSGRQFSNSRSEMNVSTLELGDSALYLCASSPGAGYGYTFGSGTRLTVV.

V usage is TRBV5-4 and J usage is TRBJ2-3, with D possibly being TRBD1 (6 bases). The CDR3 is 15 amino acids. CDR1 SGHNT and CDR2 YYREEE come from the germline V gene (reference sequence). Trimming cost V 2 bases and J 4 bases, with 14 bases left between them. CDR3 residues: CASSFGAQGPDTQYF. The CDR3 DNA sequence: TGTGCCAGCAGCTTCGGGGCACAGGGCCCAGATACGCAGTATTTT.

The chain employs TRBV7-2 and TRBJ2-7, with unresolved D. Deletions cut 4 bases from V and 7 bases from J, with 14 bases between. CDR1 SGHTA and CDR2 FQGNSA come from the germline V gene. The CDR3 runs 13 residues. Here the CDR3 reads CASSYMGLGEQYF. The CDR3 nucleotides are TGTGCCAGCAGCTATATGGGCCTGGGGGAGCAGTACTTC.

The chain employs TRBV4-1 and TRBJ1-4; D perhaps matches TRBD1 (5 bases). Germline-derived CDR1 and CDR2 are MGHRA and YSYEKL. Deletions cut 2 bases from V and 8 bases from J, with 9 bases between. The CDR3 length is 13 residues. The CDR3 DNA follows: TGCGCCAGCAGCCAACGAGGGGTAGAAAAACTGTTTTTT. Amino acid sequence: CASSQRGVEKLFF.

The rearrangement joins TRBV7-9 to TRBJ1-2; D not resolved. This CDR3 is 13 amino acids long. The ends were cut back, 0 bases at V and 6 bases at J, with 8 bases in the middle. The germline CDR1 and CDR2 sequences are SEHNR and FQNEAQ (reference sequence). CDR3 loop: CASSLALTDGYTF. The CDR3 DNA reads as TGTGCCAGCAGCTTAGCTTTGACGGATGGCTACACCTTC.

The gene calls are TRBV18 and TRBJ2-7, with D maybe TRBD1 (6 bases). V lost 4 bases to trimming and J lost 5 bases, with 9 bases between them. The CDR3 contains 12 residues. Germline V gene data show CDR1 as KGHSH and CDR2 as LQKENI. The DNA of the CDR3 is TGTGCCAGCTCACAAGCAGGGGACGAGCAGTACTTC. Protein sequence: CASSQAGDEQYF. The variable domain in full, with the rest retrieved from reference TRBV18 and TRBJ2-7, is NAGVMQNPRHLVRRRGQEARLRCSPMKGHSHVYWYRQLPEEGLKFMVYLQKENIIDESGMPKERFSAEFPKEGPSILRIQQVVRGDSAAYFCASSQAGDEQYFGPGTRLTVT.

The chain has TRBV2 and TRBJ2-6; D gene uncertain. The CDR3 runs to 13 residues. Germline CDR1 SNHLY, CDR2 FYNNEI. V dropped 6 bases and J dropped 2 bases, with 5 bases sitting between them. DNA of the CDR3: TGTGCCAGCAGCCGGGCTGGGGCCAACGTCCTGACTTTC. Translated: CASSRAGANVLTF. The full variable domain, with the rest looked up from reference TRBV2 and TRBJ2-6, is EPEVTQTPSHQVTQMGQEVILRCVPISNHLYFYWYRQILGQKVEFLVSFYNNEISEKSEIFDDQFSVERPDGSNFTLKIRSTKLEDSAMYFCASSRAGANVLTFGAGSRLTVL.

The rearrangement joins TRBV6-5 to TRBJ1-5, with D unclear. This CDR3 region has 14 residues. Germline V gene lookup returns CDR1 MNHEY and CDR2 SVGAGI. Deletions cut 0 bases from V and 5 bases from J, with 8 bases between. The CDR3 nucleotides read TGTGCCAGCAGTTACTCGATGGGGTATCAGCCCCAGCATTTT. Translating gives CASSYSMGYQPQHF.

The V call is TRBV5-4, the J call TRBJ1-2, with a weak D call TRBD1 (6 bases). V was clipped by 4 bases and J by 9 bases, with 22 bases between them. CDR3 length: 15 amino acids. Germline loops: CDR1 SGHNT, CDR2 YYREEE (reference sequence). The CDR3, as DNA: TGTGCCAGCAGCAAGGGGGGAGATGCAACTTTTAGCTACACCTTC. It codes for CASSKGGDATFSYTF.

The rearrangement joins TRBV28 to TRBJ1-5; 7 bases are shared with TRBD1. CDR1 is MDHEN and CDR2 is SYDVKM in the germline V gene. With V trimmed by 7 bases and J by 4 bases, 10 bases remained unmatched. The CDR3 sequence is 15 residues long. CDR3 sequence: CASTTGTARNQPQHF. CDR3 DNA sequence: TGTGCCAGCACGACCGGGACAGCCCGTAATCAGCCCCAGCATTTT.

The CDR3 protein is CATSSKTGGFVETQYF. The CDR3 DNA reads TGTGCCACCAGCAGTAAAACAGGGGGCTTTGTAGAGACCCAGTACTTC. V and J are TRBV15 and TRBJ2-5, with 9 positions matching TRBD1. Germline-derived CDR1 and CDR2 are LNHNV and YYDKDF (reference sequence). V shed 3 bases, J shed 4 bases, and the junction held 9 bases outside the gene matches. The CDR3 is made up of 16 amino acids.

The chain uses TRBV19 and TRBJ1-2; 9 nucleotides agree with TRBD1. The CDR3 covers 13 residues. V shed 9 bases and J 5 bases; nucleotides not matched to a gene: 7. Germline V gene sequence: CDR1 LNHDA, CDR2 SQIVND (reference sequence). CDR3 sequence reads: CASEKTGGYGYTF. CDR3 coding DNA: TGTGCCAGCGAAAAGACAGGGGGATATGGCTACACCTTC.

This clone was recorded only once. The V and J genes are TRBV6-1 and TRBJ1-2, with unresolved D. The CDR3 runs 12 residues. Looked up from germline, CDR1 is MNHNS and CDR2 is SASEGT. V lost 5 bases, J lost 4 bases, and 8 bases lay in between. CDR3 bases: TGTGCCAGCAGTCCACAGAGCTATGGCTACACCTTC. Translation gives CASSPQSYGYTF.

This chain links TRBV5-1 with TRBJ2-5, with D perhaps assigned TRBD1 or TRBD2 (5 bases each). CDR1 and CDR2 from the germline V gene are SGHRS and YFSETQ. The CDR3 is 14 residues long. The V end was cut by 3 bases, the J end by 4 bases, with 13 bases between. Here the CDR3 reads CASSSRVGGETQYF. The CDR3 DNA is TGCGCCAGCAGCTCCAGGGTAGGAGGAGAGACCCAGTACTTC.

The rearrangement uses TRBV2 and TRBJ2-1, with TRBD1 as a possible D gene (5 bases). In germline, CDR1 is SNHLY, CDR2 FYNNEI. The ends were cut back, 6 bases at V and 2 bases at J, with 17 bases in the middle. The CDR3 length is 16 residues. CDR3 amino acids: CASRRQQGVAYNEQFF. CDR3 DNA: TGTGCCAGCAGGAGACAGCAGGGTGTCGCCTACAATGAGCAGTTCTTC.

This chain joins TRBV7-9 and TRBJ2-7; D remains ambiguous. Germline assignment: CDR1 SEHNR and CDR2 FQNEAQ (reference sequence). The CDR3 runs to 14 residues. Trimming took 5 bases from V and 0 from J, leaving 11 bases between them. For the CDR3, the DNA is TGTGCCAGCAGCCTAAACTCGAACTCCTACGAGCAGTACTTC. Translation gives CASSLNSNSYEQYF.

The chain links TRBV5-1 to TRBJ2-3; TRBD2 aligns across 8 bases. The CDR3 covers 15 residues. The junction had 4 bases not matched to a gene; V was cut back by 2 bases and J by 2 bases. From germline, CDR1 is SGHRS and CDR2 YFSETQ. The CDR3 DNA sequence: TGCGCCAGCAGCTTACAACTAGCGGTCACAGATACGCAGTATTTT. Translated: CASSLQLAVTDTQYF. Looking up the rest from reference TRBV5-1 and TRBJ2-3 gives the full variable domain: KAGVTQTPRYLIKTRGQQVTLSCSPISGHRSVSWYQQTPGQGLQFLFEYFSETQRNKGNFPGRFSGRQFSNSRSEMNVSTLELGDSALYLCASSLQLAVTDTQYFGPGTRLTVL.

The chain employs TRBV7-2 and TRBJ2-7; 13 nucleotides agree with TRBD2. The germline gives CDR1 SGHTA, CDR2 FQGNSA. This CDR3 contains 17 residues. V lost 2 bases to trimming and J lost 2 bases; unmatched junction nucleotides: 6. The CDR3 coding sequence is TGTGCCAGCAGCTTATTTGGGACTAGCGGGGTCCCCTACGAGCAGTACTTC. Translation gives CASSLFGTSGVPYEQYF.

This chain joins TRBV7-3 and TRBJ2-2, with unresolved D. Trimming left V 6 bases short and J 6 bases short, with 11 bases between. The CDR3 has 13 residues. Germline CDR1 SGHTA, CDR2 FQGTGA. The CDR3 region is CASSQISAGELFF. The CDR3 DNA sequence: TGTGCCAGCAGTCAGATCAGTGCCGGGGAGCTGTTTTTT.

This clone turned up a few times. This sequence joins TRBV10-3 and TRBJ2-7; D gene ambiguous. This CDR3 has 11 amino acids. Trimming removed 8 bases from V and 2 bases from J, with 7 bases in between. Germline values: CDR1 ENHRY, CDR2 SYGVKD. The CDR3 reads CAIAKTYEQYF. DNA of the CDR3: TGTGCCATCGCAAAGACCTACGAGCAGTACTTC.

The chain has TRBV28 and TRBJ2-3; TRBD2 aligns across 9 bases. The germline CDR1 and CDR2 sequences are MDHEN and SYDVKM. There are 20 residues in the CDR3. With 3 bases clipped from V and 6 bases from J, the junction kept 22 bases outside the gene matches. In DNA form, the CDR3 reads TGTGCCAGCAGTTTGTCTCTGTGGGGGTTTGATCAGCGGGAGGTTGATACGCAGTATTTT. It encodes CASSLSLWGFDQREVDTQYF.

The chain combines TRBV28 with TRBJ2-7; 7 bases are shared with TRBD2. Losses at the gene ends were 8 bases for V and 3 bases for J; bases not matched to a gene: 19. Germline values: CDR1 MDHEN, CDR2 SYDVKM. The CDR3 totals 17 residues. The CDR3: CASGPGGAAGVGYEQYF. The CDR3 DNA follows: TGTGCCAGCGGCCCGGGGGGTGCGGCGGGAGTGGGCTACGAGCAGTACTTC. Based on the CDR3 plus reference TRBV28 and TRBJ2-7, the full variable domain is DVKVTQSSRYLVKRTGEKVFLECVQDMDHENMFWYRQDPGLGLRLIYFSYDVKMKEKGDIPEGYSVSREKKERFSLILESASTNQTSMYLCASGPGGAAGVGYEQYFGPGTRLTVT.

This clone was recorded only once. CDR3 DNA: TGTGCCAGCAGCTTAGTTGCCCTCTTGGGAGAGACCCAGTACTTC. Its protein product is CASSLVALLGETQYF. V and J are TRBV7-7 and TRBJ2-5; D remains ambiguous. The germline gives CDR1 SSHAT, CDR2 FNYEAQ (reference sequence). Trimming took 1 base from V and 4 from J, leaving 13 bases between them. CDR3 length: 15 amino acids.

This sequence joins TRBV7-3 and TRBJ2-1; 7 positions match TRBD2. CDR1 and CDR2 (germline): SGHTA, FQGTGA. With 5 bases clipped from V and 4 bases from J, the junction kept 8 bases outside the gene matches. The CDR3 contains 15 residues. The DNA for the CDR3 is TGTGCCAGCAGCCACCCTATGGGGGGGTACAATGAGCAGTTCTTC. As protein: CASSHPMGGYNEQFF.

This rearrangement joins TRBV10-3 to TRBJ2-1, with D tentatively TRBD2 (5 bases). Trimming removed 2 bases from V and 2 bases from J, with 13 bases in between. Per germline, CDR1 ENHRY and CDR2 SYGVKD. This CDR3 has 16 residues. The CDR3 is CAISEANSGAYNEQFF. DNA of the CDR3: TGTGCCATCAGTGAGGCCAACTCCGGGGCCTACAATGAGCAGTTCTTC.

This chain links TRBV28 with TRBJ2-1; D ambiguous. The CDR3 runs 15 residues. Germline CDR1 and CDR2: MDHEN and SYDVKM. With 1 base removed from V and 2 bases from J, the gap between germline ends came to 9 bases. CDR3 residues: CASSLSGGPYNEQFF. DNA of the CDR3: TGTGCCAGCAGTTTATCCGGCGGTCCCTACAATGAGCAGTTCTTC.

This chain uses TRBV27 with TRBJ2-7; no firm D call. Looked up from germline, CDR1 is MNHEY and CDR2 is SMNVEV (reference sequence). Trimming cost V 5 bases and J 0 bases, with 14 bases left between them. The CDR3 totals 15 residues. For the CDR3, the DNA is TGTGCCAGCAGTAACTACGGAAGGAGCTCCTACGAGCAGTACTTC. Residues: CASSNYGRSSYEQYF.